These 15 T cell receptor beta chains were sequenced from one sample in a study of identifying expanded T cells in peripheral blood. Clones were sequenced by immunoSEQ multiplex PCR, and TCRdb holds only the in-frame ones, with some missing. The repertoire holds around 60,000 clones, with about 85% as singletons. Sequencing was carried out using blood. The receptor set was obtained from a person aged 18 to 75 in good health.

V is TRBV19 and J is TRBJ1-6; no definite D call. The germline V gene encodes CDR1 LNHDA and CDR2 SQIVND (reference sequence). The CDR3 contains 14 residues. V was pared by 6 bases and J by 5 bases, with 11 bases between. The chain's CDR3 is CASRANMDNSPLHF. The CDR3, as DNA: TGTGCCAGTAGAGCTAACATGGATAATTCACCCCTCCACTTT.

This chain's CDR3 is CASSSRRQTFNQPQHF. The CDR3 DNA is TGTGCCAGCAGCTCTCGCCGACAGACTTTTAATCAGCCCCAGCATTTT. V gene TRBV5-6 combines with J gene TRBJ1-5; D may be TRBD1 (5 bases). Germline CDR1 SGHDT, CDR2 YYEEEE. Trimming stripped 3 bases from V and 4 bases from J, with 17 bases between. CDR3 length equals 16 residues. The full variable domain, with the rest looked up from reference TRBV5-6 and TRBJ1-5, is DAGVTQSPTHLIKTRGQQVTLRCSPKSGHDTVSWYQQALGQGPQFIFQYYEEEERQRGNFPDRFSGHQFPNYSSELNVNALLLGDSALYLCASSSRRQTFNQPQHFGDGTRLSIL.

The chain has TRBV27 and TRBJ2-1, with TRBD1 as a possible D gene (6 bases). The V end lost 7 bases, the J end lost 0 bases, and 13 bases lay between the germline ends. The CDR3 contains 15 residues. Germline V gives CDR1 MNHEY, CDR2 SMNVEV (reference sequence). In DNA form, the CDR3 reads TGTGCCAGCACTCCAGGACAGAACTCCTACAATGAGCAGTTCTTC. It is translated as CASTPGQNSYNEQFF.

The rearrangement uses TRBV6-4 and TRBJ2-3; maybe TRBD1 (6 bases). Trimming left V 8 bases short and J 5 bases short, with 14 bases between. The germline CDR1 and CDR2 sequences are MRHNA and SNTAGT. The CDR3 length is 13 residues. CDR3 bases: TGTGCCAGCCAGAATTCCAGGGGAGATACGCAGTATTTT. Protein product: CASQNSRGDTQYF.

CDR3 nucleotides: TGCGCCAGCAGCCTTCGGACAGCTCCGTCTGATTCACCCCTCCACTTT. It specifies CASSLRTAPSDSPLHF. The chain uses TRBV4-1 and TRBJ1-6; D might be TRBD1 (6 bases). The CDR3 loop spans 16 amino acids. Trimming shortened V by 4 bases and J by 8 bases, and 18 bases separated the two germline ends. Germline assignment: CDR1 MGHRA and CDR2 YSYEKL.

This clone was seen a few times. The chain couples TRBV19 to TRBJ2-5; D may correspond to TRBD1 or TRBD2 (5 bases each). Germline CDR1 and CDR2: LNHDA and SQIVND (reference sequence). The CDR3 is 11 amino acids. Trimming stripped 5 bases from V and 7 bases from J, with 8 bases between. The CDR3 protein is CASSQGATQYF. In DNA form, the CDR3 reads TGTGCCAGTAGTCAGGGAGCGACCCAGTACTTC.

The V call is TRBV7-2, the J call TRBJ2-3; no clear D. The CDR3 extends over 13 amino acids. Deletions cut 6 bases from V and 0 bases from J, with 7 bases between. Germline values: CDR1 SGHTA, CDR2 FQGNSA. The DNA for the CDR3 is TGTGCCAGCAGAAATCCTAGCACAGATACGCAGTATTTT. It is translated as CASRNPSTDTQYF. Combining the CDR3 with reference TRBV7-2 and TRBJ2-3 gives the whole variable domain GAGVSQSPSNKVTEKGKDVELRCDPISGHTALYWYRQSLGQGLEFLIYFQGNSAPDKSGLPSDRFSAERTGGSVSTLTIQRTQQEDSAVYLCASRNPSTDTQYFGPGTRLTVL.

The chain carries TRBV30 and TRBJ2-1, with 11 bases fitting TRBD2. Germline V gene sequence: CDR1 GTSNPN, CDR2 SVGIG (reference sequence). The CDR3 has 17 residues. V was pared by 1 base and J by 3 bases, with 8 bases of the junction left unmatched. The CDR3 nucleotides read TGTGCCTGGAGTGCTCGAGGGGGACTAGCGGACTACAATGAGCAGTTCTTC. The encoded protein is CAWSARGGLADYNEQFF.

V gene TRBV5-1 combines with J gene TRBJ2-1; the match to TRBD1 covers 9 bases. The V gene end was trimmed by 0 bases and the J gene end by 8 bases; junction bases not matched to a gene: 9. Per germline, CDR1 SGHRS and CDR2 YFSETQ. The CDR3 extends over 16 amino acids. The CDR3 sequence is CASSLALTGGRDEQFF. In DNA form, the CDR3 reads TGCGCCAGCAGCTTGGCATTGACAGGGGGAAGGGATGAGCAGTTCTTC.

The chain employs TRBV19 and TRBJ2-1; D gene uncertain. The V and J ends lost 0 bases and 4 bases respectively, with 10 bases between them. The CDR3 covers 15 residues. CDR1 is LNHDA and CDR2 is SQIVND in the germline V gene (reference sequence). CDR3 coding DNA: TGTGCCAGTAGTATAGATCCACAGAGTTACAATGAGCAGTTCTTC. Amino acid sequence: CASSIDPQSYNEQFF.

This chain connects TRBV30 to TRBJ2-3; 13 nucleotides agree with TRBD2. Germline trimming cut 4 bases from V and 3 bases from J; bases unmatched to any gene: 7. CDR3 size: 16 residues. Germline V gives CDR1 GTSNPN, CDR2 SVGIG (reference sequence). CDR3 residues: CAWTSWTSGRTDTQYF. The CDR3 coding sequence is TGTGCCTGGACCAGCTGGACTAGCGGGAGAACAGATACGCAGTATTTT.

The V gene is TRBV5-4, the J gene TRBJ2-7; no clear D gene. Trimming removed 2 bases at V and 6 bases at J, with 12 bases between. CDR1 is SGHNT, CDR2 YYREEE, per germline (reference sequence). CDR3 length: 13 amino acids. The CDR3 region has the DNA TGTGCCAGCAGCTTTGGGCTAGTTTCCGAGCAGTACTTC. Translated: CASSFGLVSEQYF.

The DNA for the CDR3 is TGTGCCAGCGGCAGGGGGGACAGCAAAAACATTCAGTACTTC. It yields the protein CASGRGDSKNIQYF. The rearrangement joins TRBV6-6 to TRBJ2-4; a weak D match, TRBD1 (7 bases). The CDR3 has 14 amino acids. The V and J ends lost 8 bases and 3 bases respectively, with 14 bases between them. CDR1 is MNHNY, CDR2 SVGAGI, per germline (reference sequence).

This clone was detected only a few times. The chain uses TRBV5-1 and TRBJ2-7, with no clear D. The V and J ends lost 3 bases and 4 bases respectively, with 5 bases between them. This CDR3 comprises 11 residues. Looked up from germline, CDR1 is SGHRS and CDR2 is YFSETQ. The CDR3 sequence is CASSSGYEQYF. Here the CDR3 DNA reads TGCGCCAGCAGCTCGGGTTACGAGCAGTACTTC. Full variable domain (remainder filled in from reference TRBV5-1 and TRBJ2-7): KAGVTQTPRYLIKTRGQQVTLSCSPISGHRSVSWYQQTPGQGLQFLFEYFSETQRNKGNFPGRFSGRQFSNSRSEMNVSTLELGDSALYLCASSSGYEQYFGPGTRLTVT.

Only a few counts were recorded for this clone. This chain links TRBV11-3 with TRBJ1-2; D ambiguous. Trimming left V 4 bases short and J 0 bases short, with 6 bases between. Germline CDR1 SGHNT, CDR2 YENEEA. The CDR3 has 13 amino acids. The CDR3 DNA follows: TGTGCCAGCAGCTATCCCCCTAACTATGGCTACACCTTC. It yields the protein CASSYPPNYGYTF.